The next 29 T cell receptor beta chains were all read from a single sample in a study of CD8 T cells in Susac syndrome. Reverse transcription of about 0.5 to 1 ug RNA was performed with random hexamers. Via MiXCR, TCRdb re-called the immunoSEQ multiplex PCR reads, giving one row per CDR3 protein. The sample holds 77,000 or so distinct CDR3 sequences; just over 90% are singletons and the top ten take about 0.52%. What was sequenced was CD4+ T cells from PBMCs. All receptors derive from a human donor with Susac syndrome.

V gene TRBV7-2 combines with J gene TRBJ2-1, with D possibly TRBD2 on 6 matching bases. Germline CDR1 and CDR2: SGHTA and FQGNSA. The CDR3 has 15 amino acids. V was trimmed by 2 bases and J by 9 bases, leaving 17 bases between them. The CDR3 sequence: CASSLRDSPSTEQFF. Written as DNA, the CDR3 is TGTGCCAGCAGCTTAAGGGACTCACCTTCTACTGAGCAGTTCTTC.

This clonotype has only one observation. V and J are TRBV7-9 and TRBJ2-4, with D possibly matching TRBD1 (6 bases). The CDR3 consists of 15 residues. Germline loops: CDR1 SEHNR, CDR2 FQNEAQ (reference sequence). V shed 1 base and J shed 5 bases, with 12 bases lying between them. CDR3 DNA: TGTGCCAGCAGCTTAGAGGCGGCAGGGGAAAACATTCAGTACTTC. This translates into CASSLEAAGENIQYF.

The chain joins TRBV6-5 to TRBJ1-2, with no clear D. Trimming took off 6 bases at V and 5 bases at J, with 7 bases between the two ends. The CDR3 has 11 residues. CDR1 is MNHEY and CDR2 is SVGAGI in the germline V gene. The CDR3 here is CASRARYGYTF. The CDR3 DNA is TGTGCCAGCAGAGCCAGGTATGGCTACACCTTC.

The rearrangement uses TRBV7-2 and TRBJ2-3, with D uncertain. With 4 bases removed from V and 11 bases from J, the gap between germline ends came to 10 bases. Per germline, CDR1 SGHTA and CDR2 FQGNSA. This CDR3 contains 11 residues. For the CDR3, the DNA is TGTGCCAGCAGCTCCCGATTTAAGCAGTATTTT. Translation: CASSSRFKQYF.

The chain has TRBV30 and TRBJ1-4; 7 nucleotides agree with TRBD1. In germline, CDR1 is GTSNPN, CDR2 SVGIG (reference sequence). The CDR3 consists of 13 residues. Unmatched junction bases numbered 3, after V lost 4 bases and J lost 4 bases. The CDR3 is CAWNRGINEKLFF. The CDR3 DNA reads as TGTGCCTGGAACAGGGGAATTAATGAAAAACTGTTTTTT.

The genes are TRBV14 and TRBJ2-7, with 8 bases aligning to TRBD2. CDR1 and CDR2 (germline): SGHDN, FVKESK. This CDR3 is built from 15 residues. Trimming cost V 4 bases and J 1 base; bases outside gene matches: 6. The CDR3 DNA sequence: TGTGCCAGCAGCCGAACTAGCGGAGGATCCTACGAGCAGTACTTC. It yields the protein CASSRTSGGSYEQYF.

The chain links TRBV7-2 to TRBJ2-1; D not certain. The germline V and J ends were trimmed by 5 bases and 0 bases, with 11 bases remaining between them. Germline-derived CDR1 and CDR2 are SGHTA and FQGNSA. The CDR3 is 15 amino acids. The CDR3 loop is CASSLYSSSYNEQFF. The CDR3 DNA sequence: TGTGCCAGCAGCCTCTACAGCAGCTCCTACAATGAGCAGTTCTTC.

The chain links TRBV27 to TRBJ2-6; weak D call: TRBD1 (6 bases). Germline lookup yields CDR1 MNHEY and CDR2 SMNVEV (reference sequence). V was pared by 5 bases and J by 0 bases, with 11 bases between. The CDR3 covers 16 residues. The CDR3 loop reads CASSPRTVSGANVLTF. Here the CDR3 DNA reads TGTGCCAGCAGTCCTAGGACAGTCTCTGGGGCCAACGTCCTGACTTTC.

The chain is built from TRBV3-1 and TRBJ1-6, with no clear D. Germline V lookup: CDR1 LGHDT, CDR2 YNNKEL (reference sequence). The ends were cut back, 3 bases at V and 11 bases at J, with 8 bases in the middle. The CDR3 is 12 residues long. DNA of the CDR3: TGTGCCAGCAGCCAGGGCTGGCCACCCCTCCACTTT. Its translation is CASSQGWPPLHF.

The CDR3 DNA is TGTGCCAGCAGTTACTCGACTAGCGGGGGCTTTAGCTCCTACAATGAGCAGTTCTTC. Its protein is CASSYSTSGGFSSYNEQFF. This chain joins TRBV6-5 and TRBJ2-1; 12 bases fit TRBD2. J was trimmed by 0 bases and V by 0 bases; bases with no gene match: 6. This CDR3 contains 19 residues. CDR1 is MNHEY, CDR2 SVGAGI, per germline.

The chain couples TRBV2 to TRBJ2-7; possibly TRBD2 for D (5 bases). The CDR3 has 14 residues. Deletions cut 7 bases from V and 2 bases from J, with 15 bases between. CDR1 and CDR2 from the germline V gene are SNHLY and FYNNEI. This CDR3 is CASTTAGVPYEQYF. As DNA, the CDR3 is TGTGCCAGCACCACCGCCGGGGTGCCCTACGAGCAGTACTTC. The whole variable domain, remainder taken from reference TRBV2 and TRBJ2-7, is EPEVTQTPSHQVTQMGQEVILRCVPISNHLYFYWYRQILGQKVEFLVSFYNNEISEKSEIFDDQFSVERPDGSNFTLKIRSTKLEDSAMYFCASTTAGVPYEQYFGPGTRLTVT.

The chain uses TRBV20-1 and TRBJ2-5; the match to TRBD2 covers 10 bases. Trimming cost V 1 base and J 5 bases; bases outside gene matches: 4. The CDR3 sequence is 14 residues long. Germline CDR1 and CDR2: DFQATT and SNEGSKA (reference sequence). The CDR3 region is CSARGSSGSETQYF. DNA of the CDR3: TGCAGTGCTAGAGGGTCTAGCGGGAGTGAGACCCAGTACTTC.

The chain employs TRBV5-6 and TRBJ2-3; perhaps TRBD2 as D (5 bases). Trimming pared 3 bases from V and 4 bases from J, leaving 12 bases between. This CDR3 contains 14 residues. CDR1 is SGHDT, CDR2 YYEEEE, per germline. Here the CDR3 reads CASSWGASPDTQYF. CDR3 in DNA: TGTGCCAGCAGCTGGGGTGCTAGCCCAGATACGCAGTATTTT.

The gene calls are TRBV18 and TRBJ1-2; possible D gene TRBD1, 5 bases. The CDR3 has 14 amino acids. V was shortened by 0 bases and J by 4 bases, with 9 bases between the two germline ends. CDR1 and CDR2 (germline): KGHSH, LQKENI. In DNA, the CDR3 is TGTGCCAGCTCACCACCGGGGCAGGGCTATGGCTACACCTTC. Translation gives CASSPPGQGYGYTF.

This clonotype came up a few times. The chain joins TRBV6-1 to TRBJ2-7, with a tentative D call TRBD2 (6 bases). V lost 4 bases, J lost 0 bases, and 16 bases lay in between. Looked up from germline, CDR1 is MNHNS and CDR2 is SASEGT. The CDR3 is made up of 16 amino acids. The DNA for the CDR3 is TGTGCCAGCAGTGGGGGAGGAGGACTAAGCTCCTACGAGCAGTACTTC. This gives the protein CASSGGGGLSSYEQYF.

The DNA of the CDR3 is TGTGCCAGCAGCTCCGACAGCTATGGCTACACCTTC. As protein: CASSSDSYGYTF. V gene TRBV28 combines with J gene TRBJ1-2; tentatively, D is TRBD1 (5 bases). V was cut by 6 bases and J by 4 bases, with 9 bases left in between. CDR1 and CDR2 from the germline V gene are MDHEN and SYDVKM. The CDR3 consists of 12 residues.

The genes are TRBV2 and TRBJ1-2; unclear D gene. Germline V CDR1 and CDR2: SNHLY, FYNNEI. This CDR3 contains 13 residues. The V end was cut by 7 bases, the J end by 4 bases, with 13 bases between. CDR3 sequence: CASKGEGPYGYTF. The CDR3 DNA reads as TGTGCCAGCAAAGGTGAAGGGCCCTATGGCTACACCTTC.

J is TRBJ1-4 and V is TRBV12-3 or TRBV12-4; 7 bases are a match to TRBD1. CDR3 length equals 13 residues. V shed 8 bases and J 6 bases; nucleotides not matched to a gene: 6. This CDR3 reads CASQQGLYEKLFF. The DNA of the CDR3 is TGTGCCAGCCAACAGGGGCTTTATGAAAAACTGTTTTTT.

The chain employs TRBV10-3 and TRBJ2-4; 7 bases are shared with TRBD1. Germline V gives CDR1 ENHRY, CDR2 SYGVKD. The CDR3 is 12 residues long. Trimming cost V 7 bases and J 6 bases; bases outside gene matches: 3. CDR3 loop: CAINSGGNIQYF. CDR3 sequence (DNA): TGTGCCATCAACTCAGGGGGAAACATTCAGTACTTC.

V gene TRBV6-2 or TRBV6-3 combines with J gene TRBJ2-1; D possibly matches TRBD1 or TRBD2 (5 bases each). The germline V gene encodes CDR1 MNHEY and CDR2 SVGEGT. The germline V and J ends were trimmed by 0 bases and 0 bases, with 15 bases remaining between them. This CDR3 has 18 residues. The DNA for the CDR3 is TGTGCCAGCAGTTACTCGATAGCGTCAGGGAGCTCCTACAATGAGCAGTTCTTC. This translates into CASSYSIASGSSYNEQFF.

The genes are TRBV28 and TRBJ2-1, with 13 positions matching TRBD2. The CDR3 spans 19 residues. Germline CDR1 is MDHEN and CDR2 is SYDVKM. V gave up 6 bases and J gave up 7 bases; unmatched junction bases: 18. The CDR3 DNA follows: TGTGCCAGCAGCCATAATATAATAGGACTAGCGGGAGTTAAGAATGAGCAGTTCTTC. As protein: CASSHNIIGLAGVKNEQFF.

The chain employs TRBV11-2 and TRBJ2-5; D is possibly TRBD1 or TRBD2 (6 bases each). Trimming stripped 10 bases from V and 0 bases from J, with 12 bases between. Germline CDR1 is SGHAT and CDR2 is FQNNGV. This CDR3 contains 13 residues. CDR3 in DNA: TGTGCCACGAGGAGGGACAACCAAGAGACCCAGTACTTC. Protein: CATRRDNQETQYF.

This chain joins TRBV12-3 or TRBV12-4 and TRBJ2-3; maybe TRBD2 (5 bases). V lost 1 base to trimming and J lost 5 bases, with 10 bases between them. The CDR3 is 14 residues long. The CDR3 region is CASSLGGNVDTQYF. The CDR3 DNA reads as TGTGCCAGCAGTTTAGGAGGGAACGTAGATACGCAGTATTTT.

The DNA of the CDR3 is TGCAGTGCTAGAGATTTGGATTTACCCCAGCATTTT. It is translated as CSARDLDLPQHF. V gene TRBV20-1 combines with J gene TRBJ1-5; no definite D call. Germline CDR1 reads DFQATT; CDR2 reads SNEGSKA (reference sequence). Trimming pared 0 bases from V and 10 bases from J, leaving 10 bases between. The CDR3 sequence is 12 residues long.

The rearrangement uses TRBV5-1 and TRBJ2-6; D might be TRBD2 (6 bases). This CDR3 spans 15 amino acids. The V end was cut by 4 bases, the J end by 2 bases, with 10 bases between. Germline lookup yields CDR1 SGHRS and CDR2 YFSETQ. The DNA for the CDR3 is TGCGCCAGCAGCCGGGAGAGGGCTGGGGCCAACGTCCTGACTTTC. Protein sequence: CASSRERAGANVLTF.

The rearrangement uses TRBV5-4 and TRBJ2-1; TRBD2 agrees at 8 bases. V dropped 2 bases and J dropped 6; count of bases not matched to a gene: 4. Germline V CDR1 and CDR2: SGHNT, YYREEE (reference sequence). The CDR3 spans 14 residues. The CDR3 is CASSLLAELNEQFF. As DNA, the CDR3 is TGTGCCAGCAGCTTACTAGCGGAGCTCAATGAGCAGTTCTTC.

V usage is TRBV20-1 and J usage is TRBJ1-4; the D is unclear. This CDR3 is built from 13 residues. CDR1 is DFQATT, CDR2 SNEGSKA, per germline (reference sequence). V lost 1 base and J 8 bases, leaving 11 bases between the germline ends. The CDR3 sequence is CSARALGHEKLFF. In DNA form, the CDR3 reads TGCAGTGCTAGAGCGTTGGGCCACGAAAAACTGTTTTTT.

The chain joins TRBV19 to TRBJ1-2; D is ambiguous. The CDR3 length is 12 residues. Germline V gene data show CDR1 as LNHDA and CDR2 as SQIVND (reference sequence). V was clipped by 6 bases and J by 1 base, with 6 bases between them. CDR3 amino acids: CASSQNNYGYTF. CDR3 nucleotides: TGTGCCAGTAGCCAAAATAACTATGGCTACACCTTC.

CDR3 in amino acids: CASSSVYPSGRSEQYF. CDR3 in DNA: TGTGCCAGCAGCTCCGTCTACCCTAGCGGGAGATCGGAACAGTACTTC. The chain carries TRBV11-3 and TRBJ2-7; 10 nucleotides agree with TRBD2. CDR1 is SGHNT, CDR2 YENEEA, per germline. V was pared by 4 bases and J by 10 bases, with 16 bases of the junction left unmatched. The CDR3 is made up of 16 amino acids.